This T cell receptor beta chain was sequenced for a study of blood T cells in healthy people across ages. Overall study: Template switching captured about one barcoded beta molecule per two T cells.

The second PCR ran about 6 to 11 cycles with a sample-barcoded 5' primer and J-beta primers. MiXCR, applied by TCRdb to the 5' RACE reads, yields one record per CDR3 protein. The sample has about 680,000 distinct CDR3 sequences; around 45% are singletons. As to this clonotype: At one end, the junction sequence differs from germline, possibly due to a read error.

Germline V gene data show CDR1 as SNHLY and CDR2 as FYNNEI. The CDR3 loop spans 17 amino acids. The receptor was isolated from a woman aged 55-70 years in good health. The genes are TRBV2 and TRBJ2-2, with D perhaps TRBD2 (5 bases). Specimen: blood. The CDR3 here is CAGSEVVAGTNTGELFF. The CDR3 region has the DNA TGTGCCGGCAGTGAAGTCGTGGCGGGTACGAACACCGGGGAGCTGTTTTTT.